Below, one TCR beta chain is given with its context. Its antigen remains unknown. These data come from a study of blood T cells in healthy people across ages. Germline trimming cut 8 bases from V and 3 bases from J; bases unmatched to any gene: 11. CDR1 and CDR2 (germline): SGHVS, FNYEAQ. The CDR3 is 15 residues long. General study points: More naive CD4+ cells and higher diversity marked long-lived donors relative to aged donors.

All donors came from Russia, were Caucasian and healthy, and spanned ages roughly 6 to 95. For the second PCR, which ran for about 6 to 11 cycles, a sample-barcoded 5' primer and a J-beta primer mix were used. Per-sample output comprised a minimum of 2.5 million paired-end reads containing CDR3. TCRdb reprocessed the 5' RACE reads via MiXCR and lists one record per CDR3 protein. The sample lists 1.2 million to 1.5 million distinct CDR3 sequences; almost 60% were seen once. The source is a man between 18 and 35 years old in good health. Material: blood. The genes are TRBV7-6 and TRBJ2-7, with 9 bases aligning to TRBD1. For the CDR3, the DNA is TGTGCCAGCGCCGAGGGGGGACAGGGCTTCTACGAGCAGTACTTC. Residues: CASAEGGQGFYEQYF.